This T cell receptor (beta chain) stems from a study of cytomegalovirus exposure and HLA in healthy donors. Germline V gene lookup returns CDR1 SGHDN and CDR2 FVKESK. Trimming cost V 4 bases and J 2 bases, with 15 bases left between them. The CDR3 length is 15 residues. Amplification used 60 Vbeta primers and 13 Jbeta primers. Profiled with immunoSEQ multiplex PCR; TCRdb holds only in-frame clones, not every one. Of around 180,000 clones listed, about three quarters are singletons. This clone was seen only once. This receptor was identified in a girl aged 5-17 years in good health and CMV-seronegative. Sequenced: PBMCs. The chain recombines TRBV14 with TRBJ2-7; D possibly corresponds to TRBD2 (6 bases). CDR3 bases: TGTGCCAGCAGCCCGTTAACTGCGGGGCCCTACGAGCAGTACTTC. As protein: CASSPLTAGPYEQYF.